The entry that follows covers one TCR beta chain sequence. The source of the sample is a study of PD-L1 blockade in urothelial cancer. For the study at large: Blood analysis occurred 3 weeks (second dose) and 6 weeks after treatment start.

Looked up from germline, CDR1 is SGHRS and CDR2 is YFSETQ. The CDR3 spans 13 residues. V lost 4 bases and J lost 6, with 12 bases in between. This sample's time point: pretreatment peripheral blood. Patients yielded 1 to 8 samples each, pretreatment and on-treatment. Sequencing was performed with immunoSEQ multiplex PCR; in TCRdb, only in-frame clones are kept and a portion is missing. The table records about 130,000 clones, about 88% of them present only once. This receptor was taken from a man between 45 and 60 years old with urothelial cancer. This chain joins TRBV5-1 and TRBJ2-3; D ambiguous. The sequences come from PBMCs, collected around atezolizumab (anti-PD-L1) treatment. CDR3 nucleotide sequence: TGCGCCAGCAGCGCGTCTTGGGCGGATACGCAGTATTTT. Translation gives CASSASWADTQYF.